This T cell receptor beta chain is drawn from a study of blood T cell repertoires in COVID-19. The wider study: COVID-19 samples, acute and convalescent, were from the United States, Italy and Spain.

It was during active infection that Seattle patients were enrolled and then longitudinally followed. Per the original data handling: Nucleated cell number was recorded as an estimate derived from reference gene primer amplification. Only in-frame clones appear in the TCRdb table, and some are missing; sequencing was by immunoSEQ multiplex PCR. V, J and clone size are taken as reported in that table, and D and trimming were inferred from the DNA itself. This sample has 300,000 to 400,000 clones, with about 88% found just once. Germline V gives CDR1 SGHDN, CDR2 FVKESK. Trimming shortened V by 6 bases and J by 4 bases, and 16 bases separated the two germline ends. The CDR3 covers 15 residues. This clone came up once.

This rearrangement joins TRBV14 to TRBJ1-3; the D is unclear. The sample taken for sequencing was peripheral blood. This TCR was sampled from a woman aged 70-85 years with COVID-19, enrolled during active disease. CDR3 protein: CASSSSIGSGNTIYF. In DNA form, the CDR3 reads TGTGCCAGCAGTTCCTCGATCGGGAGCGGAAACACCATATATTTT.